The source of this T cell receptor (beta chain) is a study of T cells after yellow fever vaccination. This clonotype showed up just a few times. TCRdb ran MiXCR on the 5' RACE reads and lists one entry per CDR3 protein. The top ten clones hold around 3.1% of a sample with nearly 300,000 distinct CDR3 sequences, about 10% of them seen once. Sequenced material: CD4+ T cells sorted from PBMCs, taken 5 days after the yellow fever booster vaccination. This receptor was identified in a young man who received the YFV17D yellow fever vaccine.

This CDR3 reads CASSFGTSGGAVDTQYF. As DNA, the CDR3 is TGCGCCAGCAGCTTCGGGACTAGCGGGGGGGCCGTGGATACGCAGTATTTT. The rearrangement uses TRBV5-1 and TRBJ2-3, with 16 bases lining up with TRBD2. This CDR3 spans 17 amino acids. Unmatched junction bases numbered 6, after V lost 2 bases and J lost 6 bases. Germline V gene lookup returns CDR1 SGHRS and CDR2 YFSETQ.